A single sample is the source of the 21 T cell receptor beta chains below, sequenced in a study of human T cells and chemical hapten exposure. From the RACE reads, TCRdb called clonotypes with MiXCR, one entry per CDR3 protein. The sample has 79,000 or so distinct CDR3 sequences, more than 30% seen once; the top ten hold around 8.9%. Time point indicated: patch test 1, 2 weeks after DPC sensitization. The treatment: therapeutic diphenylcyclopropenone sensitization with weekly scalp DPC. Material: whole blood, obtained in connection with sensitization to the hapten diphenylcyclopropenone (DPC). These receptors came from a man aged 35 to 55 with alopecia areata. Some clones in this sample may be carry-over from other donors' samples.

This sequence joins TRBV7-3 and TRBJ2-3; the D is unclear. The CDR3 sequence is 15 residues long. V lost 5 bases to trimming and J lost 1 base, with 13 bases between them. Germline V gene sequence: CDR1 SGHTA, CDR2 FQGTGA. CDR3 sequence (DNA): TGTGCCAGCAGCAGTGGATTTCTCGGCACAGATACGCAGTATTTT. It translates to CASSSGFLGTDTQYF. Combining the CDR3 with reference TRBV7-3 and TRBJ2-3 gives the whole variable domain GAGVSQTPSNKVTEKGKYVELRCDPISGHTALYWYRQSLGQGPEFLIYFQGTGAADDSGLPNDRFFAVRPEGSVSTLKIQRTERGDSAVYLCASSSGFLGTDTQYFGPGTRLTVL.

The rearrangement uses TRBV28 and TRBJ1-6, with D maybe TRBD1 (5 bases). Germline loops: CDR1 MDHEN, CDR2 SYDVKM. The CDR3 spans 16 residues. V shed 10 bases and J shed 0 bases, with 16 bases lying between them. The CDR3 loop is CATTDRLSSYNSPLHF. CDR3 nucleotide sequence: TGTGCCACCACTGACAGATTGAGCTCCTATAATTCACCCCTCCACTTT.

This clonotype has just a few counts. V and J are TRBV9 and TRBJ2-1; TRBD1 matches at 9 bases. The CDR3 has 15 amino acids. The germline V gene encodes CDR1 SGDLS and CDR2 YYNGEE. The trim removed 0 bases at V and 4 bases at J, leaving 2 bases unmatched. CDR3 sequence: CASSVGTGVYNEQFF. For the CDR3, the DNA is TGTGCCAGCAGCGTAGGGACAGGGGTATACAATGAGCAGTTCTTC.

This chain links TRBV5-1 with TRBJ1-1, with D unclear. In germline, CDR1 is SGHRS, CDR2 YFSETQ. This CDR3 has 14 residues. Trimming left V 0 bases short and J 7 bases short, with 13 bases between. The CDR3, as DNA: TGCGCCAGCAGCTTGGACTCTTTAAGGAGTGAAGCTTTCTTT. Its protein product is CASSLDSLRSEAFF.

This chain links TRBV30 with TRBJ2-1; the D gene is possibly TRBD2 (5 bases). Germline V lookup: CDR1 GTSNPN, CDR2 SVGIG (reference sequence). The CDR3 runs 11 residues. Trimming took 2 bases from V and 10 from J, leaving 9 bases between them. CDR3 coding DNA: TGTGCCTGGAGTATGGGGAGCGAGCAGTTCTTC. This codes for CAWSMGSEQFF.

V and J are TRBV23-1 and TRBJ2-2, with 9 bases aligning to TRBD1. TRBV23-1 has ORF status, its function being uncertain. With V trimmed by 3 bases and J by 1 base, 0 bases remained unmatched. The CDR3 has 15 residues. The DNA of the CDR3 is TGCGCCAGCAGTCAGGGACAGGGGAACACCGGGGAGCTGTTTTTT. Protein sequence: CASSQGQGNTGELFF.

The rearrangement uses TRBV7-8 and TRBJ1-1; D gene unclear. The CDR3 runs 15 residues. V was shortened by 4 bases and J by 4 bases, with 16 bases between the two germline ends. Germline V gene sequence: CDR1 SGHVS, CDR2 FQNEAQ. CDR3 DNA: TGTGCCAGCAGCTCTATGCCGGGGATTGGCACTGAAGCTTTCTTT. Its translation: CASSSMPGIGTEAFF.

The chain couples TRBV7-9 to TRBJ2-3; D unresolved. V was trimmed by 3 bases and J by 0 bases, leaving 10 bases between them. The germline gives CDR1 SEHNR, CDR2 FQNEAQ (reference sequence). This CDR3 has 15 amino acids. Here the CDR3 reads CASSFVESSTDTQYF. CDR3 DNA sequence: TGTGCCAGCAGCTTTGTCGAGAGCAGCACAGATACGCAGTATTTT.

The chain links TRBV21-1 to TRBJ2-7; TRBD1 is the table's D call, not checked against the DNA. TRBV21-1 is noted as a pseudogene. CDR3 length: 16 amino acids. The CDR3 DNA follows: TGTGCCAGCAGCAAAGTCGGACGCCGGGAAACCTACGAGCAGTACTTC. It is translated as CASSKVGRRETYEQYF.

This chain joins TRBV10-2 and TRBJ1-6, with D possibly being TRBD1 (6 bases). V was clipped by 5 bases and J by 5 bases, with 10 bases between them. The CDR3 has 14 residues. Per the germline V gene, CDR1 is WSHSY and CDR2 is SAAADI. The CDR3 reads CASSFGQNNSPLHF. CDR3 DNA sequence: TGCGCCAGCAGTTTCGGACAGAATAATTCACCCCTCCACTTT.

The genes are TRBV2 and TRBJ1-1, with D hard to call. Per the germline V gene, CDR1 is SNHLY and CDR2 is FYNNEI. The CDR3 runs to 12 residues. Trimming removed 7 bases from V and 0 bases from J, with 6 bases in between. CDR3 in amino acids: CASIGMNTEAFF. CDR3 in DNA: TGTGCCAGCATCGGTATGAACACTGAAGCTTTCTTT.

The V gene is TRBV3-1, the J gene TRBJ2-7; 10 bases align to TRBD1. This CDR3 is built from 15 residues. Per germline, CDR1 LGHDT and CDR2 YNNKEL (reference sequence). V shed 1 base and J 7 bases; nucleotides not matched to a gene: 7. The CDR3: CASSQAGTGVGEQYF. Here the CDR3 DNA reads TGTGCCAGCAGCCAAGCGGGGACAGGGGTCGGTGAGCAGTACTTC.

This clonotype was seen a few times. This chain connects TRBV20-1 to TRBJ1-6; D unresolved. With 3 bases removed from V and 7 bases from J, the gap between germline ends came to 10 bases. The germline gives CDR1 DFQATT, CDR2 SNEGSKA (reference sequence). CDR3 length: 13 amino acids. The CDR3 DNA is TGCAGTGCTAGTACCGGAGGAAATTCACCCCTCCACTTT. Its translation is CSASTGGNSPLHF.

This clonotype was seen only a few times. The rearrangement links TRBV7-2 to TRBJ1-4; tentatively, D is TRBD1 (5 bases). There are 17 residues in the CDR3. The germline V and J ends were trimmed by 1 base and 8 bases, with 20 bases remaining between them. Germline lookup yields CDR1 SGHTA and CDR2 FQGNSA. CDR3 protein: CASSLVPRQNRKEKLFF. In DNA form, the CDR3 reads TGTGCCAGCAGCTTAGTCCCCCGACAGAACCGGAAAGAAAAACTGTTTTTT.

This chain joins TRBV10-3 and TRBJ2-1; the match to TRBD2 covers 10 bases. The V and J ends lost 2 bases and 9 bases, in that order; junction bases with no gene match: 16. Germline V lookup: CDR1 ENHRY, CDR2 SYGVKD. This CDR3 comprises 18 residues. CDR3 region: CAISEGLAGVNTGSEQFF. CDR3 coding DNA: TGTGCCATCAGTGAGGGGCTAGCGGGAGTCAACACCGGGAGTGAGCAGTTCTTC.

This clonotype was detected a few times. The chain couples TRBV7-2 to TRBJ1-5; 10 bases align to TRBD1. The CDR3 spans 16 residues. Germline CDR1 reads SGHTA; CDR2 reads FQGNSA. V was pared by 4 bases and J by 7 bases, with 10 bases of the junction left unmatched. Here the CDR3 reads CASSSPTGGPGQPQHF. The CDR3 nucleotides are TGTGCCAGCAGCTCCCCGACAGGGGGCCCAGGGCAGCCCCAGCATTTT.

The sample holds a few counts of this clonotype. The V gene is TRBV2, the J gene TRBJ1-1; D is ambiguous. The CDR3 is 14 residues long. CDR1 SNHLY and CDR2 FYNNEI come from the germline V gene. V lost 6 bases to trimming and J lost 4 bases, with 15 bases between them. As DNA, the CDR3 is TGTGCCAGCAGGGGAGGTCTGGTGGGCACTGAAGCTTTCTTT. As protein: CASRGGLVGTEAFF.

The rearrangement joins TRBV12-3 or TRBV12-4 to TRBJ2-7, with 12 bases identical to TRBD2. The CDR3 covers 14 residues. Germline trimming cut 7 bases from V and 6 bases from J; bases unmatched to any gene: 7. This chain's CDR3 is CASTLAGGPFEQYF. CDR3 in DNA: TGTGCCAGCACCCTAGCGGGAGGGCCTTTCGAGCAGTACTTC.

The rearrangement joins TRBV7-2 to TRBJ2-5; TRBD1 matches 10 bases. The germline CDR1 and CDR2 sequences are SGHTA and FQGNSA. V lost 5 bases and J lost 5; bases outside the gene matches: 17. CDR3 size: 18 residues. The CDR3 nucleotides are TGTGCCAGCAGCATGAAGACCCCCGGGACAGGGGACTCGGAGACCCAGTACTTC. Residues: CASSMKTPGTGDSETQYF. The variable domain in full, with the rest retrieved from reference TRBV7-2 and TRBJ2-5, is GAGVSQSPSNKVTEKGKDVELRCDPISGHTALYWYRQSLGQGLEFLIYFQGNSAPDKSGLPSDRFSAERTGGSVSTLTIQRTQQEDSAVYLCASSMKTPGTGDSETQYFGPGTRLLVL.

The genes are TRBV2 and TRBJ1-1; D perhaps matches TRBD1 (5 bases). Germline V gene lookup returns CDR1 SNHLY and CDR2 FYNNEI. Trimming cost V 10 bases and J 3 bases, with 15 bases left between them. This CDR3 region has 13 residues. CDR3 coding DNA: TGTGCCACCAAAACAGGCCCAGACACTGAAGCTTTCTTT. Translated: CATKTGPDTEAFF.

This clonotype was detected only a few times. The genes are TRBV20-1 and TRBJ2-2; D is unclear. The germline gives CDR1 DFQATT, CDR2 SNEGSKA (reference sequence). Trimming stripped 5 bases from V and 0 bases from J, with 13 bases between. This CDR3 is built from 15 residues. As DNA, the CDR3 is TGCAGTGCTCAAGACTCGAAGTCGAACACCGGGGAGCTGTTTTTT. Translated, it gives CSAQDSKSNTGELFF.